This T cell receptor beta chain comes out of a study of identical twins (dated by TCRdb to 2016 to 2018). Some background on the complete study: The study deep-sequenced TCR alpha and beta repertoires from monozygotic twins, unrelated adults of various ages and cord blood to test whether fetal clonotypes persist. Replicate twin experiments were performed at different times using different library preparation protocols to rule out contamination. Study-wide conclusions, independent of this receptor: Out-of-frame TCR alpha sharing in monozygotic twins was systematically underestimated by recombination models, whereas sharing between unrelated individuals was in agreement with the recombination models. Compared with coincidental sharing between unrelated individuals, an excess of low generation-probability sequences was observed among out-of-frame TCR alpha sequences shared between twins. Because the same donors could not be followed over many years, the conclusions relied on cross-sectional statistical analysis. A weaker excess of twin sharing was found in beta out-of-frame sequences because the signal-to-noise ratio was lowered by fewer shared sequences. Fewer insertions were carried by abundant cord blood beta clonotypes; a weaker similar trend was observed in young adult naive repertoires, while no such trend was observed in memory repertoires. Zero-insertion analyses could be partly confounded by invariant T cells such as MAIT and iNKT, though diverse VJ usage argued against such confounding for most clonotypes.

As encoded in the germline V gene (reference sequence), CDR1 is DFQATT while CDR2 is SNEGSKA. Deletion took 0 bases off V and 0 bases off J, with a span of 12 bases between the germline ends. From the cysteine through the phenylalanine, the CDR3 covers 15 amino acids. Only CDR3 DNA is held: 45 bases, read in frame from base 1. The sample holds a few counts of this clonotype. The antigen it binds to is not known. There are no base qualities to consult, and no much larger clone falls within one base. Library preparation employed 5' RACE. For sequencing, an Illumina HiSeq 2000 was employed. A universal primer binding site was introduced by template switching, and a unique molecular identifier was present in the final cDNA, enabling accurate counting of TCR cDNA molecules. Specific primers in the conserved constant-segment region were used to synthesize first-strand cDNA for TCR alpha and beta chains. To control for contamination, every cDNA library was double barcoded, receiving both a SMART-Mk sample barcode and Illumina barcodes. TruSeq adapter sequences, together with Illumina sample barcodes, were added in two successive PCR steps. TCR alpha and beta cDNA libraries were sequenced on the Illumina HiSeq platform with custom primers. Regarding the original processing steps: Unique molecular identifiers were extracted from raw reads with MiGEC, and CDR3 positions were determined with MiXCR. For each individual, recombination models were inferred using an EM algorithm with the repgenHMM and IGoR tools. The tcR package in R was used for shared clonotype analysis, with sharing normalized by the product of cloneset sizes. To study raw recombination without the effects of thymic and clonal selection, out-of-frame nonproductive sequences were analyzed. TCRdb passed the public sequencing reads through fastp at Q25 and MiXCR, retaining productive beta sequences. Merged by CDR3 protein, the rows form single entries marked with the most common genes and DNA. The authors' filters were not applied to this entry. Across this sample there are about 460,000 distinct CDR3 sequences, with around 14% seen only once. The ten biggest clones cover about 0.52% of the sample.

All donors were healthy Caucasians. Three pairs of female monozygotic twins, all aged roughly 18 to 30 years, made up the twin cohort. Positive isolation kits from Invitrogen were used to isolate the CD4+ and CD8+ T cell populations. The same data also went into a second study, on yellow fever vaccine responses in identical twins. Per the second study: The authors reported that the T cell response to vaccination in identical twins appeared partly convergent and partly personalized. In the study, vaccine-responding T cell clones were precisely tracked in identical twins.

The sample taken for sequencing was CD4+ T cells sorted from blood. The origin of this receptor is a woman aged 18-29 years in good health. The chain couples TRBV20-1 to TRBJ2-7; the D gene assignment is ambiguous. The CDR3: CSAREGNLDSYEQYF. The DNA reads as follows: TGCAGTGCTAGAGAGGGCAATCTCGACTCCTACGAGCAGTACTTC.